The next 7 T cell receptor beta chains were all read from a single sample in a study of control samples from healthy donors and cancer patients. The assay was immunoSEQ multiplex PCR, and TCRdb's table has in-frame clones only and misses some. Among 130,000 to 150,000 clones listed, 88% were seen once. Sequencing was performed on blood. The origin of the receptors is a woman in her 30s in good health.

The chain recombines TRBV19 with TRBJ1-1; no clear D gene. With 10 bases removed from V and 1 base from J, the gap between germline ends came to 7 bases. The V gene's germline CDR1 is LNHDA and CDR2 SQIVND (reference sequence). This CDR3 region has 11 residues. In DNA form, the CDR3 reads TGTGCCACCAAGAAGAACACTGAAGCTTTCTTT. Protein product: CATKKNTEAFF.

Only a few counts were recorded for this clone. The chain has TRBV4-2 and TRBJ2-2; the D is unclear. Trimming removed 3 bases at V and 1 base at J, with 6 bases between. Germline CDR1 reads LGHNA; CDR2 reads YNFKEQ. The CDR3 covers 14 residues. The DNA of the CDR3 is TGTGCCAGCAGCCAGGTCAGGAACACCGGGGAGCTGTTTTTT. Its protein product is CASSQVRNTGELFF.

As regards this clone: The conserved phenylalanine or tryptophan normally closing the CDR3 is absent here, so this likely arose from a read error. The DNA is left out, because the CDR3 cannot be placed on it with certainty; the CDR3 is given as TCRdb lists it. The V gene is TRBV19, the J gene TRBJ1-2. The germline gives CDR1 LNHDA, CDR2 SQIVND (reference sequence). The CDR3 spans 10 residues, counting both ends. This CDR3 reads CASSTELDLA.

The genes are TRBV18 and TRBJ1-1; weak D call: TRBD1 (5 bases). V lost 3 bases and J lost 4, with 12 bases in between. The germline V gene encodes CDR1 KGHSH and CDR2 LQKENI. The CDR3 spans 14 residues. In DNA, the CDR3 is TGTGCCAGCTCACCCGATCAGGGCAGCACTGAAGCTTTCTTT. It encodes CASSPDQGSTEAFF.

This sequence joins TRBV19 and TRBJ1-1; possible D gene TRBD1, 6 bases. Germline values: CDR1 LNHDA, CDR2 SQIVND (reference sequence). The CDR3 has 14 residues. V was cut by 6 bases and J by 0 bases, with 11 bases left in between. The CDR3 region has the DNA TGTGCCAGTAGCTACAGGGAAATGAACACTGAAGCTTTCTTT. It codes for CASSYREMNTEAFF.

Details on this clone: Other nucleotide sequences from this sample produce the same CDR3. The chain recombines TRBV7-9 with TRBJ1-6; D is ambiguous. V was clipped by 5 bases and J by 6 bases, with 14 bases between them. The CDR3 spans 15 residues. From germline, CDR1 is SEHNR and CDR2 FQNEAQ (reference sequence). The CDR3 spells CASSLGWGPNSPLHF. CDR3 coding DNA: TGTGCCAGCAGCCTTGGATGGGGTCCTAATTCACCCCTCCACTTT. The entire variable domain, with the rest obtained from reference TRBV7-9 and TRBJ1-6, is as follows: DTGVSQNPRHKITKRGQNVTFRCDPISEHNRLYWYRQTLGQGPEFLTYFQNEAQLEKSRLLSDRFSAERPKGSFSTLEIQRTEQGDSAMYLCASSLGWGPNSPLHFGNGTRLTVT.

V is TRBV29-1 and J is TRBJ1-1; possibly TRBD1 for D (5 bases). The CDR3 spans 14 residues. Germline CDR1 and CDR2: SQVTM and ANQGSEA. The germline V and J ends were trimmed by 4 bases and 1 base, with 13 bases remaining between them. CDR3 amino acids: CSVAANGGNTEAFF. CDR3 sequence (DNA): TGCAGCGTTGCCGCCAATGGGGGGAACACTGAAGCTTTCTTT.